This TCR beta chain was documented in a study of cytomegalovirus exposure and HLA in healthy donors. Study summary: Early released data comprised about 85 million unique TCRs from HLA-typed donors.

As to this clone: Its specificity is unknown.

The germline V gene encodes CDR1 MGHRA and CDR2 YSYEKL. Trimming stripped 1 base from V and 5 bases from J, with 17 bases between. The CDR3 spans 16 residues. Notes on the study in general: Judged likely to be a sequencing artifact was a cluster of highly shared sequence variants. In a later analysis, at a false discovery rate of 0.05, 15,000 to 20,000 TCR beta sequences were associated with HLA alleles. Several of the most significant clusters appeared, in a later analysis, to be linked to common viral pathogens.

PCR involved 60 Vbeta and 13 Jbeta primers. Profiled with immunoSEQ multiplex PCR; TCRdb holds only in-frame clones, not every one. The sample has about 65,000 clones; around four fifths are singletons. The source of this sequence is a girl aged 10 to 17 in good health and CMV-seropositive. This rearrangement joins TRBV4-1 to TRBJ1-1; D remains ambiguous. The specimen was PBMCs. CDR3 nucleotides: TGCGCCAGCAGCCAAGCGCCCCAGGCCTCGGTGACTGAAGCTTTCTTT. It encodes CASSQAPQASVTEAFF.